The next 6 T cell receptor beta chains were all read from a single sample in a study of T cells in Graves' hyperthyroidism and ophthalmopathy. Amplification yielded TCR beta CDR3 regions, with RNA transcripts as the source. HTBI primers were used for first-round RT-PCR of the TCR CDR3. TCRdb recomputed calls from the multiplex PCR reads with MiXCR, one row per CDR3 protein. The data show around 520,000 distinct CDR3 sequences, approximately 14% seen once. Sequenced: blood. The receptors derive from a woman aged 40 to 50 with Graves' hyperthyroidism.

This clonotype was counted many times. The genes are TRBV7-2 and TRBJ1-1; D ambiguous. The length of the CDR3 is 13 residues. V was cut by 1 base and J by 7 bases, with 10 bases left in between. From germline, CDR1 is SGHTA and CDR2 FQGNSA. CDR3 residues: CASSLGRALEAFF. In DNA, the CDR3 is TGTGCCAGCAGCTTAGGCCGGGCACTTGAAGCTTTCTTT.

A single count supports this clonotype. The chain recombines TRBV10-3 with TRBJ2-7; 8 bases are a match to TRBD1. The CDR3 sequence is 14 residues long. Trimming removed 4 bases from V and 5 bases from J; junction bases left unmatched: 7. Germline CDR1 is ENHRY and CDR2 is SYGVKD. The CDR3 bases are TGTGCCATCAGTGGCCGACAGGGGAAGGACGAGCAGTACTTC. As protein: CAISGRQGKDEQYF.

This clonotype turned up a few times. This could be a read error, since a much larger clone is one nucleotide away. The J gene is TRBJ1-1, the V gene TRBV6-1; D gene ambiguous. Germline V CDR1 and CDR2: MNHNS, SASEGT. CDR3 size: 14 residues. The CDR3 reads CASRIQVMNAEAFF. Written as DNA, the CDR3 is TGTGCCAGCAGAATACAAGTCATGAACGCTGAAGCTTTCTTT.

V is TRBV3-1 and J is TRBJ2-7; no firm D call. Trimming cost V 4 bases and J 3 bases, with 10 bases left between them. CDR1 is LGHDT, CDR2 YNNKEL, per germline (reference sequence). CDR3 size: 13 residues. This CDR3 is CASSPDDNYEQYF. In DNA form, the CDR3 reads TGTGCCAGCAGCCCAGACGACAACTACGAGCAGTACTTC.

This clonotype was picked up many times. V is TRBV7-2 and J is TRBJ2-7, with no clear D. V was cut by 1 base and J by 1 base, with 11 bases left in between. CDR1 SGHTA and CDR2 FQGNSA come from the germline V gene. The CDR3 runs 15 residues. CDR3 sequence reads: CASSLGQAESYEQYF. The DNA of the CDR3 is TGTGCCAGCAGCTTAGGTCAGGCAGAATCCTACGAGCAGTACTTC.

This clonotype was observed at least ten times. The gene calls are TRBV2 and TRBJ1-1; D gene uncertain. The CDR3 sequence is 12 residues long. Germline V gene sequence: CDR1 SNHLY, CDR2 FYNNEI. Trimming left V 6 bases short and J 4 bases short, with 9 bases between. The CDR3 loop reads CASRPGPTEAFF. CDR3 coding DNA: TGTGCCAGCAGACCCGGACCCACTGAAGCTTTCTTT.